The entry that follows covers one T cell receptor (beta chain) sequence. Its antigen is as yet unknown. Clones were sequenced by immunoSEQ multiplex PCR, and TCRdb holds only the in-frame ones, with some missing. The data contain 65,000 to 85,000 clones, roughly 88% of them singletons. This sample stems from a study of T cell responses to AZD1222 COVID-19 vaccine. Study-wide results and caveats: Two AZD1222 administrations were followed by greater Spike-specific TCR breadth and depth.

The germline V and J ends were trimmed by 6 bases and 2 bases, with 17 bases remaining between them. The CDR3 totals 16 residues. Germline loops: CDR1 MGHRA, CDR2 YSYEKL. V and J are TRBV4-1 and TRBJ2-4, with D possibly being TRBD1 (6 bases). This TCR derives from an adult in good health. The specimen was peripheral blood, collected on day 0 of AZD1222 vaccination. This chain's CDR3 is CASRNHTGQSKNIQYF. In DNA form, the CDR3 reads TGCGCCAGCAGGAATCATACCGGACAGTCCAAAAACATTCAGTACTTC.